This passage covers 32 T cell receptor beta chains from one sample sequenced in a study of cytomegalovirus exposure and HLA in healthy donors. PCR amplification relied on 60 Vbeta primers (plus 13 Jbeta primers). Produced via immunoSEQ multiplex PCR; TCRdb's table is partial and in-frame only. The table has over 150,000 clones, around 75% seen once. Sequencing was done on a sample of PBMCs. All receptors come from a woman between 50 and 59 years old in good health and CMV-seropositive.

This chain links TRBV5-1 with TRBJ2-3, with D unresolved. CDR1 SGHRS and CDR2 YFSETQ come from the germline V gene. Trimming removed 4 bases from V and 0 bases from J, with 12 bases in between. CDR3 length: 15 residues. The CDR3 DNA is TGCGCCAGCAGCCTGGACGGGTATAGCACAGATACGCAGTATTTT. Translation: CASSLDGYSTDTQYF. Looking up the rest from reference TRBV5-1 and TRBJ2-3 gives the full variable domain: KAGVTQTPRYLIKTRGQQVTLSCSPISGHRSVSWYQQTPGQGLQFLFEYFSETQRNKGNFPGRFSGRQFSNSRSEMNVSTLELGDSALYLCASSLDGYSTDTQYFGPGTRLTVL.

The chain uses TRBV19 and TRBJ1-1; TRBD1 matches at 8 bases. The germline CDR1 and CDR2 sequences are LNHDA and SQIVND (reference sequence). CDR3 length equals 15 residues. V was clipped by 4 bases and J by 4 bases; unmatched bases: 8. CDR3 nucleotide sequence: TGTGCCAGTAGTAATCGACAGGGGCAAGGCACTGAAGCTTTCTTT. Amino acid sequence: CASSNRQGQGTEAFF.

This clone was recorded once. The CDR3, as DNA: TGCGCCAGCAGCCTTAGCGGGGGGGCCAATCGGGAGCTGTTTTTT. Translated: CASSLSGGANRELFF. This chain uses TRBV5-1 with TRBJ2-2; 11 bases match TRBD2. J was trimmed by 9 bases and V by 4 bases; bases with no gene match: 8. Germline V gene sequence: CDR1 SGHRS, CDR2 YFSETQ. There are 15 residues in the CDR3.

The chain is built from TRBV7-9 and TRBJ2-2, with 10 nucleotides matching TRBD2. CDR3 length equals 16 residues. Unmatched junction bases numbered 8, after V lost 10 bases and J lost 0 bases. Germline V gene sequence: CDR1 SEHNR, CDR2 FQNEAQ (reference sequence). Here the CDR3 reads CAIPQLAGANTGELFF. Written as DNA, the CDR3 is TGTGCCATACCCCAGCTAGCGGGAGCGAACACCGGGGAGCTGTTTTTT.

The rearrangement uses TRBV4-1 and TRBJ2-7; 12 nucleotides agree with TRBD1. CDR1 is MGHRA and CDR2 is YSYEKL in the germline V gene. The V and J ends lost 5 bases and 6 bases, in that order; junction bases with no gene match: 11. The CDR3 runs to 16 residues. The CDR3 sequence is CASSILWGQGAGEQYF. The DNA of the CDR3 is TGCGCCAGCAGCATTCTTTGGGGACAGGGGGCGGGCGAGCAGTACTTC.

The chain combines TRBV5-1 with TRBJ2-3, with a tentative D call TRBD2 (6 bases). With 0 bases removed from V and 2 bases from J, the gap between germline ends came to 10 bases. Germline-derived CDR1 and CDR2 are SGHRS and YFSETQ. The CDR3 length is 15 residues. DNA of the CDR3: TGCGCCAGCAGCTTGGAGGCGGGAAACACAGATACGCAGTATTTT. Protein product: CASSLEAGNTDTQYF.

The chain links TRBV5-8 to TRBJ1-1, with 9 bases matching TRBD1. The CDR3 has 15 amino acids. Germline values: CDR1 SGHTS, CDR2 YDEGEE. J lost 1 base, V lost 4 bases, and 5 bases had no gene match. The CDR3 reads CASSPWDRANTEAFF. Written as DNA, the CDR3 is TGTGCCAGCAGCCCCTGGGACAGGGCGAACACTGAAGCTTTCTTT.

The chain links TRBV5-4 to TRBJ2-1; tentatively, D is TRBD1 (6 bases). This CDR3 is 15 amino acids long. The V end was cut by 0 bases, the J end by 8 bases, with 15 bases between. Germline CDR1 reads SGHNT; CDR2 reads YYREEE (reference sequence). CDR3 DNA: TGTGCCAGCAGCTTGGTCAGGCCAGGGGTGGATGAGCAGTTCTTC. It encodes CASSLVRPGVDEQFF.

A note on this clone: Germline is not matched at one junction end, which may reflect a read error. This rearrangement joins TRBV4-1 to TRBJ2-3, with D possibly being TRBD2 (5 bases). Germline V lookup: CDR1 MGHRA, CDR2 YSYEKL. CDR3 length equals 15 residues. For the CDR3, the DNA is TGCGCCAGCAGTCAAGTCTCTAGCAGCACAGATACGCAGTATTTT. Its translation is CASSQVSSSTDTQYF.

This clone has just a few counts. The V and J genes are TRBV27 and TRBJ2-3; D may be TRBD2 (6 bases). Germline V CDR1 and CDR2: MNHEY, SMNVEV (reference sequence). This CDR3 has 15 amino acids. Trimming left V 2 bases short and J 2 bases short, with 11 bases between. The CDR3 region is CASSLRLAYTDTQYF. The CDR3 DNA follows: TGTGCCAGCAGTTTAAGGCTAGCGTACACAGATACGCAGTATTTT.

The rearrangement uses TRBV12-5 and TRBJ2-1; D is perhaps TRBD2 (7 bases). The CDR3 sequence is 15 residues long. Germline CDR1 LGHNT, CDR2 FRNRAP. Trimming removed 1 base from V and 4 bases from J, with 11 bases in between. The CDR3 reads CASGLEGGPYNEQFF. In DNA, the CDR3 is TGTGCTAGTGGTTTGGAGGGGGGGCCTTACAATGAGCAGTTCTTC.

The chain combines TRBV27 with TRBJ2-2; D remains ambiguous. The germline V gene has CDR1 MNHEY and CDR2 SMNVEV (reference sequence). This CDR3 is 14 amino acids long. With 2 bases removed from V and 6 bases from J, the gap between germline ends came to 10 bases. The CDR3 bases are TGTGCCAGCAGTTTAATGGCCGCGGCCGGGGAGCTGTTTTTT. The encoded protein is CASSLMAAAGELFF.

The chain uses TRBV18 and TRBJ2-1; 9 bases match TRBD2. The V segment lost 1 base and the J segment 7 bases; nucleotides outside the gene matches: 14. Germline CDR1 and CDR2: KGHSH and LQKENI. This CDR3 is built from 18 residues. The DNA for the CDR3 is TGTGCCAGCTCACCACGGGGAGTCGGCGGGGGGGCTTCAAATGAGCAGTTCTTC. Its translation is CASSPRGVGGGASNEQFF.

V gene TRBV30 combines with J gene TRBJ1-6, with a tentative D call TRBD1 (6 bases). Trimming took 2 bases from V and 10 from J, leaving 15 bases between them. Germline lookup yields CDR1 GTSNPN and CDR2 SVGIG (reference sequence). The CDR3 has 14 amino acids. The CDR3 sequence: CAWSSDRTGSPLHF. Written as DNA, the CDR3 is TGTGCCTGGAGTTCCGACAGGACCGGCTCACCCCTCCACTTT.

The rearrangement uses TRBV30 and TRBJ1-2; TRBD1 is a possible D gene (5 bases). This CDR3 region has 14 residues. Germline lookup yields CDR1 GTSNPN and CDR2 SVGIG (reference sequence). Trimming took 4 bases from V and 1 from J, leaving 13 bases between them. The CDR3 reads CAWTTRGGNYGYTF. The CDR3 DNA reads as TGTGCCTGGACTACTCGGGGGGGTAACTATGGCTACACCTTC.

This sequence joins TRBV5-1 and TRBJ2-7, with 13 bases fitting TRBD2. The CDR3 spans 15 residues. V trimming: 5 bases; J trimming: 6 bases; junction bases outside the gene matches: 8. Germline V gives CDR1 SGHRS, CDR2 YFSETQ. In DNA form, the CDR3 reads TGCGCCAGCAGGGTAACTAGCGGGGGGGCCTCCGAGCAGTACTTC. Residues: CASRVTSGGASEQYF.

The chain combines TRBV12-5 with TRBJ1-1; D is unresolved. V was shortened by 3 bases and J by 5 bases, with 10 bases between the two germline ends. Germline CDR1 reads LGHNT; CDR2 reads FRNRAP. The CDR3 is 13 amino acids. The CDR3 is CASGFEGWTEAFF. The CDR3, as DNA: TGTGCTAGTGGTTTCGAGGGTTGGACTGAAGCTTTCTTT.

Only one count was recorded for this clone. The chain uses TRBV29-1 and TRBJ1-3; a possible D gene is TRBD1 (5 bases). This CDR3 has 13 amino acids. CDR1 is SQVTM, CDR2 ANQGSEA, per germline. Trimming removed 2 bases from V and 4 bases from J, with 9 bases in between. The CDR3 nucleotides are TGCAGCGTTGAACAGGGTGGGGGAAACACCATATATTTT. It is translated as CSVEQGGGNTIYF.

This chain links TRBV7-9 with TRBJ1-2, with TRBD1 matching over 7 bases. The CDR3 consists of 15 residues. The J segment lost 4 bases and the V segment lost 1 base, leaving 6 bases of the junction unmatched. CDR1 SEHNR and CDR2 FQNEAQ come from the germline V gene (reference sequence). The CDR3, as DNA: TGTGCCAGCAGCTTAGAGCTAGGGGGCGGCTATGGCTACACCTTC. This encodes CASSLELGGGYGYTF.

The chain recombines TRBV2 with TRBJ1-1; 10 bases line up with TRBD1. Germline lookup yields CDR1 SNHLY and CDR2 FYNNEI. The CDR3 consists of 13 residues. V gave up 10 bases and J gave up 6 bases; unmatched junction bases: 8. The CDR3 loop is CAKGQGRTAEAFF. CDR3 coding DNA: TGTGCCAAGGGACAGGGGCGAACGGCTGAAGCTTTCTTT.

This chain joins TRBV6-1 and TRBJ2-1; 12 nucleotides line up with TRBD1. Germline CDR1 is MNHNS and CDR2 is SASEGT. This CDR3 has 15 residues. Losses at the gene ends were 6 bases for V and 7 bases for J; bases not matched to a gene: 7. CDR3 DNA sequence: TGTGCCAGCAGGACCGGGACAGGGGGCATAAATGAGCAGTTCTTC. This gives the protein CASRTGTGGINEQFF.

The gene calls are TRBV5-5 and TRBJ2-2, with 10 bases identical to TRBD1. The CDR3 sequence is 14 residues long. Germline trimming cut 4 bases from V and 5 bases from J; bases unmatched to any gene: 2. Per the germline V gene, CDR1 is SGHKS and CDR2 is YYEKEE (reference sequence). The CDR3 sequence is CASSRTGGTGELFF. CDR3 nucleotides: TGTGCCAGCAGCCGGACAGGGGGGACCGGGGAGCTGTTTTTT.

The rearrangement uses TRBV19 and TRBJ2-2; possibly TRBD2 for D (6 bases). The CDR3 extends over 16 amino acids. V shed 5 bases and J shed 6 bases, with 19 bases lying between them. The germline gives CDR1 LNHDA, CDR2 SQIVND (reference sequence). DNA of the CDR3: TGTGCCAGTAGTCCAAGTTTGGGACTCAGCGCCGGGGAGCTGTTTTTT. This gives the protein CASSPSLGLSAGELFF. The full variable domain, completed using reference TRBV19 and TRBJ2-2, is DGGITQSPKYLFRKEGQNVTLSCEQNLNHDAMYWYRQDPGQGLRLIYYSQIVNDFQKGDIAEGYSVSREKKESFPLTVTSAQKNPTAFYLCASSPSLGLSAGELFFGEGSRLTVL.

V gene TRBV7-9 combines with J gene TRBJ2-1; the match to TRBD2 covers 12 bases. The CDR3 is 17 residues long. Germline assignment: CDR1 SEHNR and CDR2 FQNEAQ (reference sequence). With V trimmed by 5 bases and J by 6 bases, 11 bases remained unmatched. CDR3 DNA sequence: TGTGCCAGCAGCCGGACATATCGGACTAGCGGGGCCAATGAGCAGTTCTTC. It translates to CASSRTYRTSGANEQFF.

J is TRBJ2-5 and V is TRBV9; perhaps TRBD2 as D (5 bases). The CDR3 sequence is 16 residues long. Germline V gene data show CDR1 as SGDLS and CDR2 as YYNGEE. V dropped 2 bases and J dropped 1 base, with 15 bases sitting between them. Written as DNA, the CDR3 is TGTGCCAGCAGCGTTTCCCCCAGCGGCACCCAAGAGACCCAGTACTTC. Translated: CASSVSPSGTQETQYF.

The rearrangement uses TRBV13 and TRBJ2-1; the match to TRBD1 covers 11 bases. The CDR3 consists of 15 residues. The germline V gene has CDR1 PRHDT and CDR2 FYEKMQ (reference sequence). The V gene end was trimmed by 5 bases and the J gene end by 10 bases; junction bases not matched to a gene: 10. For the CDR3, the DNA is TGTGCCAGCAGCCTTTCGGACAGGGGGCCTTGGGAGCAGTTCTTC. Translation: CASSLSDRGPWEQFF.

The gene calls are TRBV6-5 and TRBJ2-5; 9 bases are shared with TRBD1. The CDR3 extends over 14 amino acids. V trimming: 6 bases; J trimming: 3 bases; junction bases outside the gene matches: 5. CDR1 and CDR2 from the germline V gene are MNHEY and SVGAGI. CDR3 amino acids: CASRFRDREETQYF. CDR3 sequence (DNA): TGTGCCAGCAGATTTAGGGACAGGGAAGAGACCCAGTACTTC.

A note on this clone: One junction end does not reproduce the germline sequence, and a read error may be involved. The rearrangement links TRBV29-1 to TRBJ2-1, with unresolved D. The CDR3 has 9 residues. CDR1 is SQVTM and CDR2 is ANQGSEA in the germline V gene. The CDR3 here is CRVGWEQFF. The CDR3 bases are TGCCGCGTCGGTTGGGAGCAGTTCTTC.

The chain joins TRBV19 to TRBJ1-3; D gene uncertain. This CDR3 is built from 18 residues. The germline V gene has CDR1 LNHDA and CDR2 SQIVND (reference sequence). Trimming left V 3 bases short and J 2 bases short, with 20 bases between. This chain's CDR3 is CASSIRVKGSGAGNTIYF. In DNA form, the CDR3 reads TGTGCCAGTAGTATTAGGGTTAAGGGATCGGGAGCTGGAAACACCATATATTTT.

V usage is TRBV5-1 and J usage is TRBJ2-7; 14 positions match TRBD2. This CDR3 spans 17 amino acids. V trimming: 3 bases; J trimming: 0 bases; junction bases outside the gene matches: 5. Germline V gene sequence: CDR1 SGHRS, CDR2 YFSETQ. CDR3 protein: CASSSGLAGGVSYEQYF. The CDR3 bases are TGCGCCAGCAGCTCCGGACTAGCGGGGGGCGTCTCCTACGAGCAGTACTTC.

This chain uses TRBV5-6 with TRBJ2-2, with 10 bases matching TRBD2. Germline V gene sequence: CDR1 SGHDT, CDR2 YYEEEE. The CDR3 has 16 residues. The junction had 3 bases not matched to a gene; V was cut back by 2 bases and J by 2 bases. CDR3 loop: CASSFWTSGNTGELFF. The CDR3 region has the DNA TGTGCCAGCAGCTTTTGGACTAGCGGAAACACCGGGGAGCTGTTTTTT.

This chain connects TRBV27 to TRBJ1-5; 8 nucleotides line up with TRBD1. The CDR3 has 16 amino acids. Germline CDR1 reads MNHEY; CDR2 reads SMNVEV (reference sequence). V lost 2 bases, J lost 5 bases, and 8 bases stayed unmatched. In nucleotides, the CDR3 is TGTGCCAGCAGTTTAGTTCTGGACAGGGCGGATCAGCCCCAGCATTTT. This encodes CASSLVLDRADQPQHF.